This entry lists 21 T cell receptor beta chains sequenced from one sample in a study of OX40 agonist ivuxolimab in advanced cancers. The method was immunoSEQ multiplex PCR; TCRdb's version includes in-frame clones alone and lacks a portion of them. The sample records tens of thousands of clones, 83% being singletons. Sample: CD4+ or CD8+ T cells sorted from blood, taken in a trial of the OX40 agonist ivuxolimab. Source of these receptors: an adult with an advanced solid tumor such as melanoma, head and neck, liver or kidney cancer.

The CDR3 is CASSDIGVYGELFF. DNA for the CDR3: TGTGCCAGCAGTGATATAGGGGTTTACGGGGAGCTGTTTTTT. V is TRBV2 and J is TRBJ2-2; D may be TRBD1 (5 bases). Trimming took off 3 bases at V and 7 bases at J, with 12 bases between the two ends. This CDR3 is built from 14 residues. Germline loops: CDR1 SNHLY, CDR2 FYNNEI.

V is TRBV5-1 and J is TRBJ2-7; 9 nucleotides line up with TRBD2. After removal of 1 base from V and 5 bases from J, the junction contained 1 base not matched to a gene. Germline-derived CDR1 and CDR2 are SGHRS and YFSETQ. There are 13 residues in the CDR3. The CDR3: CASSLIAGDEQYF. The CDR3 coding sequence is TGCGCCAGCAGCTTGATAGCGGGAGACGAGCAGTACTTC.

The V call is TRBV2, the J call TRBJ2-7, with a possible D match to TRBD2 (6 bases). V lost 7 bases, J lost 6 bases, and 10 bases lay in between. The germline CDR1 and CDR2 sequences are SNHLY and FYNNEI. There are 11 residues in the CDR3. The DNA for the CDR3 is TGTGCCAGCATCGGGGGTCTCGAGCAGTACTTC. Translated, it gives CASIGGLEQYF.

CDR3 bases: TGTGCCAGTAGTATTGAGGGCGGTAGCAATCAGCCCCAGCATTTT. The encoded protein is CASSIEGGSNQPQHF. The chain combines TRBV19 with TRBJ1-5; D is unclear. This CDR3 region has 15 residues. V dropped 3 bases and J dropped 0 bases, with 9 bases sitting between them. Germline-derived CDR1 and CDR2 are LNHDA and SQIVND (reference sequence).

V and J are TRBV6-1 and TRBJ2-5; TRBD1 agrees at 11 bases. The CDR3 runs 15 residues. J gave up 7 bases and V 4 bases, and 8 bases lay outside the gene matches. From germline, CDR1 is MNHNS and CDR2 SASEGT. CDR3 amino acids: CASSVRDRGWGTQYF. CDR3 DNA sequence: TGTGCCAGCAGTGTCCGGGACAGGGGGTGGGGGACCCAGTACTTC.

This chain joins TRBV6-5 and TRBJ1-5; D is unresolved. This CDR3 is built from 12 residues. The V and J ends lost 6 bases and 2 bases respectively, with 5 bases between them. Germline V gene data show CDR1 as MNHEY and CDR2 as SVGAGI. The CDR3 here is CASRRGNQPQHF. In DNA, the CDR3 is TGTGCCAGCAGAAGGGGCAATCAGCCCCAGCATTTT.

CDR3 in amino acids: CASRLFLGYTGELFF. The CDR3 DNA reads TGTGCCAGCCGCCTCTTCCTGGGCTACACCGGGGAGCTGTTTTTT. The rearrangement uses TRBV27 and TRBJ2-2; the D is unclear. Germline V gene lookup returns CDR1 MNHEY and CDR2 SMNVEV (reference sequence). CDR3 length equals 15 residues. V was trimmed by 8 bases and J by 3 bases, leaving 16 bases between them.

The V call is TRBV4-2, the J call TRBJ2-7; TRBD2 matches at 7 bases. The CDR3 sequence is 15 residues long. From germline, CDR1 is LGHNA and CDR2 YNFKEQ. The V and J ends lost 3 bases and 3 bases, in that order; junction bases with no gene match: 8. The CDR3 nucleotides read TGTGCCAGCAGCCAGACTGCACTAGCGAGCTACGAGCAGTACTTC. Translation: CASSQTALASYEQYF.

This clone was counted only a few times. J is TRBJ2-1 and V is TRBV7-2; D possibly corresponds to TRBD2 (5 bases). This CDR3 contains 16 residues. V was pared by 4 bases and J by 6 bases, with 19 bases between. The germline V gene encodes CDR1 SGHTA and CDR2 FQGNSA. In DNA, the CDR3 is TGTGCCAGCAGCTACCTAGGAAGCGGAGGCTTCAATGAGCAGTTCTTC. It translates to CASSYLGSGGFNEQFF.

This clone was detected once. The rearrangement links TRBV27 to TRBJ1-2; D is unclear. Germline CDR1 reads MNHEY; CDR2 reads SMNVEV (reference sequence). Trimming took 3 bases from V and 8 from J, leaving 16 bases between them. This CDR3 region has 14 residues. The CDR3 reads CASSLGRNSGGYTF. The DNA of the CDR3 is TGTGCCAGCAGTTTGGGAAGGAACTCGGGCGGCTACACCTTC.

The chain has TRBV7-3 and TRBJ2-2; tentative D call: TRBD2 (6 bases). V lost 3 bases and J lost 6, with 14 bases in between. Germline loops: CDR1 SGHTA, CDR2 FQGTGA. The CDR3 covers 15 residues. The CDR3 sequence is CASSLGGVVPGELFF. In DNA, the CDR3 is TGTGCCAGCAGCTTGGGGGGAGTAGTGCCCGGGGAGCTGTTTTTT. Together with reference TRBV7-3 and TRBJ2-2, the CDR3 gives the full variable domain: GAGVSQTPSNKVTEKGKYVELRCDPISGHTALYWYRQSLGQGPEFLIYFQGTGAADDSGLPNDRFFAVRPEGSVSTLKIQRTERGDSAVYLCASSLGGVVPGELFFGEGSRLTVL.

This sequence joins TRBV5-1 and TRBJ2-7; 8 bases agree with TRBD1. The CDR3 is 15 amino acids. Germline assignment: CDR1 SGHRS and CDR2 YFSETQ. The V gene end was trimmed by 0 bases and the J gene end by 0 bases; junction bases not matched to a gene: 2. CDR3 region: CASSLEGQGSYEQYF. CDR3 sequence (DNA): TGCGCCAGCAGCTTGGAAGGACAGGGCTCCTACGAGCAGTACTTC.

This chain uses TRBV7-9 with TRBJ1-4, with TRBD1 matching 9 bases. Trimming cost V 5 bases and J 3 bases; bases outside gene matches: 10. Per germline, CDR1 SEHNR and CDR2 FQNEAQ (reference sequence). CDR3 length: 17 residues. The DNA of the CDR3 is TGTGCCAGCAGCAAAGGGGGACAGGGACGGGCTAATGAAAAACTGTTTTTT. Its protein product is CASSKGGQGRANEKLFF.

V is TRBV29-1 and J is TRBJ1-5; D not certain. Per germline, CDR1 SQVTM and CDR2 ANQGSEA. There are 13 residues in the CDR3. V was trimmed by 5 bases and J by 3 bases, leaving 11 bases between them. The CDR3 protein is CSVTDGPNQPQHF. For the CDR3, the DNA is TGCAGCGTTACCGACGGCCCCAATCAGCCCCAGCATTTT.

CDR3 loop: CASSLGQGGDTQYF. The CDR3, as DNA: TGTGCCAGCAGCTTGGGACAGGGTGGCGATACGCAGTATTTT. The gene calls are TRBV7-9 and TRBJ2-3; 9 positions agree with TRBD1. The trim removed 3 bases at V and 6 bases at J, leaving 4 bases unmatched. Germline V gives CDR1 SEHNR, CDR2 FQNEAQ (reference sequence). The CDR3 has 14 amino acids.

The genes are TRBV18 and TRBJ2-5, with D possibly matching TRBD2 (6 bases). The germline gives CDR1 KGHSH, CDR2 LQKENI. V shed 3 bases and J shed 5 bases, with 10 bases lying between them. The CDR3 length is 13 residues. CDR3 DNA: TGTGCCAGCTCACCTGGAGGGATGGAGACCCAGTACTTC. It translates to CASSPGGMETQYF.

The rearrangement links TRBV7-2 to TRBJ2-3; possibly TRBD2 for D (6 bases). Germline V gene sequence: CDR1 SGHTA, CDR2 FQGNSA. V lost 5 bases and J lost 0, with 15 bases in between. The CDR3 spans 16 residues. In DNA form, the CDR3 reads TGTGCCAGCAGCGCAGACGCGGGGTTAAGCACAGATACGCAGTATTTT. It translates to CASSADAGLSTDTQYF.

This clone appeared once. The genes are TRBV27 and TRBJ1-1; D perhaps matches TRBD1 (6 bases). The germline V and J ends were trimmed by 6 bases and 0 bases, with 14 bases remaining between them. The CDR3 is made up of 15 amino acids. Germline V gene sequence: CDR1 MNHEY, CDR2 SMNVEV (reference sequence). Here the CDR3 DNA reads TGTGCCAGCAGGCCTCAACAGGGAATGAACACTGAAGCTTTCTTT. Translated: CASRPQQGMNTEAFF.

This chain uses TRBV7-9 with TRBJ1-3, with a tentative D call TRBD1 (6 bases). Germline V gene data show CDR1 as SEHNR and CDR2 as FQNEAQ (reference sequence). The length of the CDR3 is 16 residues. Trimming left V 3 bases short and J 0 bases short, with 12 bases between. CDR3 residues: CASSFGQPVSGNTIYF. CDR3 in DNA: TGTGCCAGCAGCTTCGGACAGCCAGTCTCTGGAAACACCATATATTTT.

DNA for the CDR3: TGTGCCAGCAGACGGACTAGCGGGACGGGTGAGCAGTACTTC. This translates into CASRRTSGTGEQYF. J is TRBJ2-7 and V is TRBV28; TRBD2 agrees at 12 bases. The CDR3 sequence is 14 residues long. V shed 6 bases, J shed 7 bases, and the junction held 7 bases outside the gene matches. Germline V gives CDR1 MDHEN, CDR2 SYDVKM.

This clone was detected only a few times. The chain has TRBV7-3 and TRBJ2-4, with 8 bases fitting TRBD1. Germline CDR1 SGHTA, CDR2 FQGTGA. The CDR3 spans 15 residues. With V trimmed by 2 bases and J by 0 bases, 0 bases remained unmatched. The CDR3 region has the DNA TGTGCCAGCAGCTTAGGGACAGGAGCCAAAAACATTCAGTACTTC. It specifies CASSLGTGAKNIQYF.